The 27 T cell receptor beta chains reported below all come from one sample, sequenced in a study of CD8+CD57+ T cells in acquired aplastic anemia. The patients chosen for sequencing had shown expansion of CD8+CD57+ cells (detected by flow cytometry). CDR3 and TCR beta VDJ profiling relied on genomic DNA as the template. TCRdb reprocessed the reads with MiXCR, giving one entry per CDR3 protein. The sample holds some 160,000 distinct CDR3 sequences, about 45% seen once. Sequenced material: sorted CD4+, CD8+, or CD8+CD57+ T cells (not recorded which) from PBMCs. Receptors were obtained from a human donor with aplastic anemia.

This clonotype was seen repeatedly, ten times or more. This rearrangement joins TRBV20-1 to TRBJ1-1, with D possibly matching TRBD1 (6 bases). Trimming pared 6 bases from V and 5 bases from J, leaving 22 bases between. This CDR3 has 15 amino acids. CDR1 and CDR2 from the germline V gene are DFQATT and SNEGSKA (reference sequence). The chain's CDR3 is CSAQHGGGGNTEAFF. The CDR3 nucleotides read TGCAGTGCCCAGCATGGGGGAGGGGGTAATACTGAAGCTTTCTTT.

In regard to this clonotype: One base away lies a much larger clone, so this may be a sequencing read error. Without the conserved terminal phenylalanine or tryptophan, this CDR3 likely stems from a read error. V and J are TRBV7-6 and TRBJ2-1, with D hard to call. CDR1 and CDR2 (germline): SGHVS, FNYEAQ. Trimming took off 3 bases at V and 0 bases at J, with 12 bases between the two ends. This CDR3 has 16 residues. CDR3 amino acids: CASSFGVPSSYNEQFL. The CDR3 DNA is TGTGCCAGCAGCTTTGGGGTCCCGAGCTCCTACAATGAGCAGTTCCTC.

This clonotype was detected ten times or more. This chain joins TRBV4-2 and TRBJ2-6; 11 bases are a match to TRBD2. The CDR3 covers 21 residues. V shed 4 bases, J shed 0 bases, and the junction held 14 bases outside the gene matches. In germline, CDR1 is LGHNA, CDR2 YNFKEQ. CDR3 sequence (DNA): TGTGCCAGCAGCCGAGGGGACCTCCGACTAGCGGGGAACTCTGGGGCCAACGTCCTGACTTTC. It yields the protein CASSRGDLRLAGNSGANVLTF.

The sample holds a few counts of this clonotype. The J gene is TRBJ1-5, the V gene TRBV12-3 or TRBV12-4; possible D gene TRBD1, 6 bases. V gave up 7 bases and J gave up 4 bases, with 17 bases separating them. CDR3 size: 15 residues. The CDR3 protein is CASTLGGGRNQPQHF. The CDR3 DNA follows: TGTGCCAGCACCTTGGGGGGGGGCCGTAATCAGCCCCAGCATTTT.

This clonotype was counted at least ten times. The J gene is TRBJ2-5, the V gene TRBV20-1; D might be TRBD1 (5 bases). The V and J ends lost 5 bases and 4 bases respectively, with 8 bases between them. The germline gives CDR1 DFQATT, CDR2 SNEGSKA (reference sequence). The CDR3 runs to 11 residues. CDR3 sequence (DNA): TGCAGTGCTTCCAGGGCAGAGACCCAGTACTTC. Translated: CSASRAETQYF.

The gene calls are TRBV2 and TRBJ1-5; no definite D call. V lost 1 base and J lost 0, with 4 bases in between. This CDR3 comprises 14 residues. Germline V lookup: CDR1 SNHLY, CDR2 FYNNEI. The CDR3 here is CASSEVASNQPQHF. The CDR3 DNA is TGTGCCAGCAGTGAAGTGGCTAGCAATCAGCCCCAGCATTTT.

This clonotype has at least ten counts. V and J are TRBV7-9 and TRBJ2-1; D may be TRBD1 (5 bases). V gave up 5 bases and J gave up 0 bases, with 11 bases separating them. Germline CDR1 is SEHNR and CDR2 is FQNEAQ (reference sequence). This CDR3 has 15 amino acids. CDR3 region: CASSHLTASYNEQFF. In DNA form, the CDR3 reads TGTGCCAGCAGCCACCTGACAGCCTCCTACAATGAGCAGTTCTTC.

This clonotype was observed many times. The rearrangement links TRBV19 to TRBJ2-7; no firm D call. Germline V gives CDR1 LNHDA, CDR2 SQIVND (reference sequence). V was shortened by 6 bases and J by 5 bases, with 14 bases between the two germline ends. The length of the CDR3 is 13 residues. CDR3 in amino acids: CASSKGRVHEQYF. CDR3 DNA sequence: TGTGCCAGTAGCAAAGGTCGGGTCCACGAGCAGTACTTC.

There are many counts of this clonotype. The chain combines TRBV24-1 with TRBJ1-1; possibly TRBD1 for D (6 bases). From germline, CDR1 is KGHDR and CDR2 SFDVKD. This CDR3 contains 13 residues. The V gene lost 4 bases and the J gene lost 7 bases, with 12 bases spanning the gap. The CDR3 protein is CATSDPGQHEAFF. The CDR3 DNA reads TGTGCCACCAGTGACCCTGGACAGCATGAAGCTTTCTTT.

V and J are TRBV29-1 and TRBJ2-5, with 12 bases fitting TRBD2. The CDR3 has 15 residues. The germline CDR1 and CDR2 sequences are SQVTM and ANQGSEA. V was clipped by 3 bases and J by 5 bases; unmatched bases: 7. CDR3 sequence: CSVDASGRAGETQYF. CDR3 nucleotide sequence: TGCAGCGTTGACGCTAGCGGGAGGGCCGGTGAGACCCAGTACTTC.

This clonotype was observed a handful of times. DNA for the CDR3: TGTGCCAGCAGCGCCCGGACAACAGATACGCAGTATTTT. This translates into CASSARTTDTQYF. The chain combines TRBV2 with TRBJ2-3; perhaps TRBD1 as D (5 bases). CDR1 is SNHLY and CDR2 is FYNNEI in the germline V gene. The CDR3 totals 13 residues. Trimming took off 6 bases at V and 3 bases at J, with 10 bases between the two ends. Combining the CDR3 with reference TRBV2 and TRBJ2-3 gives the whole variable domain EPEVTQTPSHQVTQMGQEVILRCVPISNHLYFYWYRQILGQKVEFLVSFYNNEISEKSEIFDDQFSVERPDGSNFTLKIRSTKLEDSAMYFCASSARTTDTQYFGPGTRLTVL.

The V and J genes are TRBV2 and TRBJ1-4, with a tentative D call TRBD1 (6 bases). The CDR3 totals 15 residues. Trimming pared 5 bases from V and 0 bases from J, leaving 10 bases between. The V gene's germline CDR1 is SNHLY and CDR2 FYNNEI. The CDR3 DNA follows: TGTGCCAGCAGTCGGACAGTTGCAACTAATGAAAAACTGTTTTTT. Protein sequence: CASSRTVATNEKLFF.

The genes are TRBV7-6 and TRBJ1-5; D not resolved. The CDR3 totals 16 residues. CDR1 and CDR2 from the germline V gene are SGHVS and FNYEAQ. V lost 5 bases, J lost 2 bases, and 16 bases lay in between. The CDR3 sequence: CASSPSAGSGNQPQHF. The DNA of the CDR3 is TGTGCCAGCAGCCCTTCGGCGGGGAGTGGCAATCAGCCCCAGCATTTT.

The chain joins TRBV30 to TRBJ1-2; maybe TRBD1 (5 bases). Trimming removed 4 bases from V and 2 bases from J, with 11 bases in between. CDR3 length: 13 amino acids. Germline loops: CDR1 GTSNPN, CDR2 SVGIG (reference sequence). CDR3 region: CAWNWRGNYGYTF. The CDR3 coding sequence is TGTGCCTGGAACTGGAGGGGAAACTATGGCTACACCTTC.

Comments on this clonotype: A single base separates this from a much larger clone, so it may be a read error. V usage is TRBV6-6 and J usage is TRBJ2-3; TRBD2 agrees at 11 bases. This CDR3 region has 15 residues. With V trimmed by 8 bases and J by 5 bases, 9 bases remained unmatched. The germline V gene has CDR1 MNHNY and CDR2 SVGAGI (reference sequence). The CDR3 here is CASGSTSGIGDTQYF. CDR3 nucleotide sequence: TGTGCCAGCGGCTCGACTAGCGGGATTGGAGATACGCAGTATTTT.

This clonotype was recorded a few times. CDR3 coding DNA: TGTGCCATCAGTCATCGGGAGAACACCGGGGAGCTGTTTTTT. This sequence encodes CAISHRENTGELFF. V usage is TRBV10-3 and J usage is TRBJ2-2; D is perhaps TRBD2 (5 bases). Germline CDR1 and CDR2: ENHRY and SYGVKD. The V gene lost 5 bases and the J gene lost 1 base, with 8 bases spanning the gap. The CDR3 is 14 amino acids.

On this clonotype: Compared with germline, one end of the junction differs, possibly owing to a read error. V usage is TRBV20-1 and J usage is TRBJ1-1; D gene unclear. Germline assignment: CDR1 DFQATT and CDR2 SNEGSKA (reference sequence). This CDR3 contains 14 residues. The CDR3 DNA reads as TGCAATGCCTCGCGGGTGCGAATGAACACTGAGGCTTTCTTT. This codes for CNASRVRMNTEAFF.

This chain joins TRBV4-3 and TRBJ2-5; 11 nucleotides align to TRBD2. CDR1 and CDR2 from the germline V gene are LGHNA and YSLEER. The ends lost 4 bases at V and 2 bases at J; junction bases unmatched: 6. This CDR3 comprises 16 residues. The CDR3 coding sequence is TGCGCCAGCAGCCGCGACGTAGCGGGGGGGCAAGAGACCCAGTACTTC. The encoded protein is CASSRDVAGGQETQYF.

The chain recombines TRBV6-1 with TRBJ2-1; 9 bases match TRBD1. V shed 3 bases and J 7 bases; nucleotides not matched to a gene: 7. Germline loops: CDR1 MNHNS, CDR2 SASEGT. The CDR3 has 15 residues. CDR3 region: CASSEPGQGLNEQFF. The CDR3 DNA sequence: TGTGCCAGCAGTGAGCCGGGACAGGGACTGAATGAGCAGTTCTTC.

This clonotype was seen repeatedly, ten times or more. The chain uses TRBV19 and TRBJ2-5; D perhaps matches TRBD1 (6 bases). CDR1 is LNHDA and CDR2 is SQIVND in the germline V gene (reference sequence). The CDR3 spans 12 residues. V lost 4 bases and J lost 4, with 7 bases in between. CDR3 nucleotide sequence: TGTGCCAGTAGTACAGGGGTAGAGACCCAGTACTTC. Translation: CASSTGVETQYF.

The chain recombines TRBV5-1 with TRBJ1-1, with D unclear. V was trimmed by 0 bases and J by 1 base, leaving 10 bases between them. The CDR3 is 15 amino acids. From germline, CDR1 is SGHRS and CDR2 YFSETQ. The CDR3 protein is CASSLAQPRNTEAFF. The DNA for the CDR3 is TGCGCCAGCAGCTTGGCACAACCCCGGAACACTGAAGCTTTCTTT. The full variable domain, completed using reference TRBV5-1 and TRBJ1-1, is KAGVTQTPRYLIKTRGQQVTLSCSPISGHRSVSWYQQTPGQGLQFLFEYFSETQRNKGNFPGRFSGRQFSNSRSEMNVSTLELGDSALYLCASSLAQPRNTEAFFGQGTRLTVV.

This clonotype came up once. The junction shows a germline mismatch at one end, possibly a read error. The V call is TRBV12-3 or TRBV12-4, the J call TRBJ1-1; 7 bases agree with TRBD1. The CDR3 length is 16 residues. DNA for the CDR3: TGTGCCAGCAGCCCGACACAAGGACAGGAGAGCACTGGAGCTTTCTTT. Protein sequence: CASSPTQGQESTGAFF.

Many counts were recorded for this clonotype. The rearrangement joins TRBV20-1 to TRBJ2-7; the D is unclear. V was shortened by 3 bases and J by 0 bases, with 9 bases between the two germline ends. Germline CDR1 DFQATT, CDR2 SNEGSKA (reference sequence). The CDR3 is 13 amino acids. CDR3 DNA: TGCAGTGCTAGGGAGACACTCTCCTACGAGCAGTACTTC. This translates into CSARETLSYEQYF.

On this clonotype itself: One end of the junction does not line up with germline, which may come from a read error. The genes are TRBV27 and TRBJ2-2, with D maybe TRBD2 (5 bases). The CDR3 has 14 residues. Germline CDR1 is MNHEY and CDR2 is SMNVEV (reference sequence). The CDR3 DNA follows: TGTGTCAGCAGCCTAGCCCCCGGCACCGGGGAGCTGTTTTTT. As protein: CVSSLAPGTGELFF.

The rearrangement uses TRBV6-5 and TRBJ1-2, with D uncertain. CDR3 length: 14 residues. Trimming took off 2 bases at V and 3 bases at J, with 10 bases between the two ends. In germline, CDR1 is MNHEY, CDR2 SVGAGI. CDR3 nucleotide sequence: TGTGCCAGCAGTTACCGAACAGAATACTATGGCTACACCTTC. This codes for CASSYRTEYYGYTF.

The rearrangement joins TRBV6-1 to TRBJ2-7; TRBD1 matches 7 bases. The CDR3 has 14 residues. Germline loops: CDR1 MNHNS, CDR2 SASEGT. V shed 5 bases and J 9 bases; nucleotides not matched to a gene: 13. The CDR3 is CASSITGEGVGQYF. Here the CDR3 DNA reads TGTGCCAGCAGTATTACAGGGGAAGGGGTGGGGCAGTACTTC.

This clonotype came up many times. The chain carries TRBV20-1 and TRBJ1-1, with TRBD1 matching over 7 bases. The CDR3 runs to 12 residues. Per germline, CDR1 DFQATT and CDR2 SNEGSKA (reference sequence). The CDR3 protein is CSSGGMVSEAFF. DNA of the CDR3: TGCAGCTCAGGGGGTATGGTCTCTGAAGCTTTCTTT.